One sample yielded the 23 T cell receptor beta chains listed below, sequenced in a study of cytotoxic CD8 clonotypes in ibrutinib-treated CLL. This table comes from immunoSEQ multiplex PCR, and its TCRdb copy is limited to in-frame clones, with some not included. The sample lists hundreds of thousands of clones; about 75% were seen once. Sequences were derived from PBMCs, sampled after 12 months of ibrutinib treatment. Every receptor here comes from a human donor with chronic lymphocytic leukemia.

This clone has only a few counts. V usage is TRBV5-1 and J usage is TRBJ1-1; perhaps TRBD1 as D (6 bases). This CDR3 is built from 12 residues. Deletions cut 0 bases from V and 8 bases from J, with 8 bases between. Per the germline V gene, CDR1 is SGHRS and CDR2 is YFSETQ. CDR3 amino acids: CASSLGQAEAFF. DNA of the CDR3: TGCGCCAGCAGCTTGGGACAGGCGGAAGCTTTCTTT. Filled out from reference TRBV5-1 and TRBJ1-1, the complete variable domain reads KAGVTQTPRYLIKTRGQQVTLSCSPISGHRSVSWYQQTPGQGLQFLFEYFSETQRNKGNFPGRFSGRQFSNSRSEMNVSTLELGDSALYLCASSLGQAEAFFGQGTRLTVV.

A remark on this clone: The sample holds other DNA sequences that translate to the same CDR3. The genes are TRBV7-9 and TRBJ1-3; no definite D call. The V gene's germline CDR1 is SEHNR and CDR2 FQNEAQ (reference sequence). Between the trimmed V and J ends, which lost 5 bases and 0 bases, there was a span of 8 bases. This CDR3 is built from 14 residues. CDR3 in DNA: TGTGCCAGCAGCCTCGCGGGCTCTGGAAACACCATATATTTT. This translates into CASSLAGSGNTIYF.

Comment on this clone: The identical CDR3 is also encoded by other nucleotide sequences in the sample. The chain is built from TRBV9 and TRBJ1-1; D is ambiguous. V shed 2 bases and J shed 3 bases, with 8 bases lying between them. The CDR3 consists of 13 residues. Germline-derived CDR1 and CDR2 are SGDLS and YYNGEE. The DNA of the CDR3 is TGTGCCAGCAGCGTGAAGTCGGACACTGAAGCTTTCTTT. Its protein product is CASSVKSDTEAFF.

This clone was seen just once. V gene TRBV27 combines with J gene TRBJ2-5; D is unresolved. Trimming removed 6 bases at V and 5 bases at J, with 7 bases between. Germline V gives CDR1 MNHEY, CDR2 SMNVEV (reference sequence). CDR3 length: 11 residues. CDR3 DNA sequence: TGTGCCAGCAGGGGTTACGAGACCCAGTACTTC. This encodes CASRGYETQYF.

The chain employs TRBV4-2 and TRBJ1-6; weak D call: TRBD1 (5 bases). Germline CDR1 is LGHNA and CDR2 is YNFKEQ. The CDR3 is 16 amino acids. V lost 4 bases and J 3 bases, leaving 13 bases between the germline ends. The CDR3 nucleotides read TGTGCCAGCAGCCTGGGGCCTCAAAGCTATAATTCACCCCTCCACTTT. It yields the protein CASSLGPQSYNSPLHF.

This chain connects TRBV11-2 to TRBJ2-2; TRBD1 agrees at 9 bases. The CDR3 contains 14 residues. CDR1 is SGHAT, CDR2 FQNNGV, per germline. Trimming removed 5 bases from V and 8 bases from J; junction bases left unmatched: 6. In nucleotides, the CDR3 is TGTGCCAGCAGCCTACAGGGGGCTGGGGGGGAGCTGTTTTTT. Amino acids: CASSLQGAGGELFF.

The chain combines TRBV5-4 with TRBJ2-3; D might be TRBD1 or TRBD2, each matching 5 bases. V lost 2 bases, J lost 0 bases, and 13 bases lay in between. Germline values: CDR1 SGHNT, CDR2 YYREEE (reference sequence). The CDR3 has 16 amino acids. The CDR3 reads CASSFGTLISTDTQYF. CDR3 in DNA: TGTGCCAGCAGCTTTGGGACCTTGATTAGCACAGATACGCAGTATTTT.

This chain uses TRBV2 with TRBJ2-5; 8 bases are shared with TRBD1. The V segment lost 6 bases and the J segment 5 bases; nucleotides outside the gene matches: 14. The CDR3 is made up of 16 amino acids. Per germline, CDR1 SNHLY and CDR2 FYNNEI. CDR3 sequence (DNA): TGTGCCAGCAGGCCCCCAGGGGGCGGATTCGGGGAGACCCAGTACTTC. Protein product: CASRPPGGGFGETQYF.

V is TRBV6-5 and J is TRBJ2-1; possible D gene TRBD1, 6 bases. V gave up 6 bases and J gave up 7 bases, with 13 bases separating them. This CDR3 spans 13 amino acids. The V gene's germline CDR1 is MNHEY and CDR2 SVGAGI. This chain's CDR3 is CASSLEQGNEQFF. CDR3 nucleotide sequence: TGTGCCAGCAGCCTCGAACAGGGAAATGAGCAGTTCTTC.

V and J are TRBV5-1 and TRBJ1-1; D call uncertain. This CDR3 contains 14 residues. The V gene's germline CDR1 is SGHRS and CDR2 YFSETQ. V was clipped by 0 bases and J by 1 base, with 7 bases between them. CDR3 protein: CASSLGGPNTEAFF. The DNA for the CDR3 is TGCGCCAGCAGCTTGGGCGGACCGAACACTGAAGCTTTCTTT.

This chain connects TRBV15 to TRBJ1-4; D gene uncertain. The germline gives CDR1 LNHNV, CDR2 YYDKDF (reference sequence). The CDR3 is 15 amino acids. The ends were cut back, 5 bases at V and 5 bases at J, with 15 bases in the middle. The CDR3: CATSQTRTQNEKLFF. The CDR3 nucleotides are TGTGCCACCAGCCAGACTCGAACACAAAATGAAAAACTGTTTTTT.

This clone was counted only a few times. This rearrangement joins TRBV28 to TRBJ1-2, with unresolved D. Germline V gene sequence: CDR1 MDHEN, CDR2 SYDVKM. V was shortened by 6 bases and J by 3 bases, with 11 bases between the two germline ends. The CDR3 runs to 13 residues. The CDR3 sequence: CASRISDDYGYTF. CDR3 DNA: TGTGCCAGCAGGATTAGTGATGACTATGGCTACACCTTC.

This clone occurred once. DNA of the CDR3: TGTGCCAGCAGCCTATCGGCCGGGACAGGGGGGGAGACCCAGTACTTC. It codes for CASSLSAGTGGETQYF. The rearrangement links TRBV7-2 to TRBJ2-5; 11 bases align to TRBD1. The CDR3 runs 16 residues. In germline, CDR1 is SGHTA, CDR2 FQGNSA. V lost 5 bases to trimming and J lost 5 bases; unmatched junction nucleotides: 10. The full variable domain, its missing parts supplied by reference TRBV7-2 and TRBJ2-5, is GAGVSQSPSNKVTEKGKDVELRCDPISGHTALYWYRQSLGQGLEFLIYFQGNSAPDKSGLPSDRFSAERTGGSVSTLTIQRTQQEDSAVYLCASSLSAGTGGETQYFGPGTRLLVL.

This clone was detected a few times. The chain links TRBV5-4 to TRBJ1-1; possibly TRBD1 for D (6 bases). The CDR3 spans 15 residues. V lost 5 bases to trimming and J lost 1 base, with 15 bases between them. Per the germline V gene, CDR1 is SGHNT and CDR2 is YYREEE (reference sequence). CDR3 loop: CASRRGGHKNTEAFF. CDR3 sequence (DNA): TGTGCCAGCAGGAGGGGGGGACATAAGAACACTGAAGCTTTCTTT.

This clone was observed a few times. This sequence joins TRBV4-2 and TRBJ1-1, with 9 bases fitting TRBD1. Germline V gene lookup returns CDR1 LGHNA and CDR2 YNFKEQ. The length of the CDR3 is 15 residues. Trimming cost V 4 bases and J 4 bases; bases outside gene matches: 7. DNA for the CDR3: TGTGCCAGCAGCCCAACGGACAGGGGTGGCACTGAAGCTTTCTTT. Its translation: CASSPTDRGGTEAFF.

The J gene is TRBJ2-7, the V gene TRBV2, with D possibly being TRBD2 (6 bases). The V gene lost 1 base and the J gene lost 4 bases, with 14 bases spanning the gap. This CDR3 region has 15 residues. Germline-derived CDR1 and CDR2 are SNHLY and FYNNEI. DNA for the CDR3: TGTGCCAGCAGTGAAGTGTCGGGAGCCGGTTACGAGCAGTACTTC. It yields the protein CASSEVSGAGYEQYF.

The chain carries TRBV29-1 and TRBJ2-7; no clear D gene. Between the trimmed V and J ends, which lost 4 bases and 3 bases, there was a span of 7 bases. This CDR3 is built from 11 residues. Germline CDR1 reads SQVTM; CDR2 reads ANQGSEA. In DNA form, the CDR3 reads TGCAGCGTTGCGGATCTCTACGAGCAGTACTTC. It specifies CSVADLYEQYF.

CDR3 sequence (DNA): TGTGCCAGCAGCTTAGCGGGACAGGCCGAGACCCAGTACTTC. Translated: CASSLAGQAETQYF. V is TRBV7-2 and J is TRBJ2-5; TRBD1 matches at 8 bases. Losses at the gene ends were 0 bases for V and 5 bases for J; bases not matched to a gene: 2. CDR3 length: 14 amino acids. Per germline, CDR1 SGHTA and CDR2 FQGNSA.

This chain links TRBV7-9 with TRBJ2-2, with D unresolved. There are 16 residues in the CDR3. V lost 4 bases and J lost 1, with 13 bases in between. Germline values: CDR1 SEHNR, CDR2 FQNEAQ (reference sequence). The CDR3 sequence: CASSYSRVGNTGELFF. The CDR3 coding sequence is TGTGCCAGCAGCTATTCTCGGGTTGGGAACACCGGGGAGCTGTTTTTT. The entire variable domain, with the rest obtained from reference TRBV7-9 and TRBJ2-2, is as follows: DTGVSQNPRHKITKRGQNVTFRCDPISEHNRLYWYRQTLGQGPEFLTYFQNEAQLEKSRLLSDRFSAERPKGSFSTLEIQRTEQGDSAMYLCASSYSRVGNTGELFFGEGSRLTVL.

The chain is built from TRBV7-9 and TRBJ1-1; D perhaps matches TRBD1 (6 bases). Trimming shortened V by 1 base and J by 5 bases, and 11 bases separated the two germline ends. Germline V lookup: CDR1 SEHNR, CDR2 FQNEAQ (reference sequence). There are 14 residues in the CDR3. This CDR3 reads CASSLVQGRTEAFF. The CDR3 coding sequence is TGTGCCAGCAGCTTAGTGCAGGGGCGAACTGAAGCTTTCTTT.

There are a few counts of this clone. J is TRBJ2-7 and V is TRBV4-1, with no clear D. Deletions cut 1 base from V and 3 bases from J, with 7 bases between. The CDR3 runs 13 residues. Germline-derived CDR1 and CDR2 are MGHRA and YSYEKL. CDR3 protein: CASSQGLGYEQYF. As DNA, the CDR3 is TGCGCCAGCAGCCAAGGGTTGGGCTACGAGCAGTACTTC.

CDR3 nucleotide sequence: TGTGCCAGCAGCGTGGGACAGGGGCGGGGTGACATTCAGTACTTC. Translation gives CASSVGQGRGDIQYF. The chain couples TRBV5-4 to TRBJ2-4; TRBD1 matches at 10 bases. The V gene's germline CDR1 is SGHNT and CDR2 YYREEE (reference sequence). This CDR3 spans 15 amino acids. Trimming cost V 4 bases and J 8 bases; bases outside gene matches: 9.

This chain connects TRBV9 to TRBJ2-1; D unclear. With 1 base removed from V and 0 bases from J, the gap between germline ends came to 11 bases. Germline values: CDR1 SGDLS, CDR2 YYNGEE. This CDR3 has 16 residues. CDR3 region: CASSVSRASSYNEQFF. CDR3 nucleotides: TGTGCCAGCAGCGTAAGTCGGGCGAGCTCCTACAATGAGCAGTTCTTC.